This entry lists 26 T cell receptor beta chains sequenced from one sample in a study of T-cell reconstitution after alpha-beta-depleted transplantation in children. Unique molecular identifiers were used to barcode this TCRbeta library. TCRdb reanalysed the PCR reads using MiXCR and keeps one entry per CDR3 protein. The sample carries under 450,000 distinct CDR3 sequences, 13% recorded once. Sequencing used PBMCs, obtained from the stem cell graft. These receptors were collected from a human donor who donated a stem cell graft to a child with Fanconi anemia.

The CDR3 DNA is TGTGCCATCAGGAATCCGGGGGGGGACACTGAAGCTTTCTTT. This sequence encodes CAIRNPGGDTEAFF. The chain recombines TRBV10-3 with TRBJ1-1, with D perhaps matching TRBD1 (5 bases). CDR1 ENHRY and CDR2 SYGVKD come from the germline V gene. CDR3 length: 14 amino acids. Trimming took off 6 bases at V and 3 bases at J, with 14 bases between the two ends.

This clonotype was found a few times. J is TRBJ2-3 and V is TRBV28; TRBD2 matches 11 bases. Trimming removed 4 bases from V and 0 bases from J; junction bases left unmatched: 9. Germline CDR1 is MDHEN and CDR2 is SYDVKM. This CDR3 spans 18 amino acids. The CDR3 spells CASSSPSRLAGSTDTQYF. The DNA for the CDR3 is TGTGCCAGCAGTTCTCCTAGCCGACTAGCGGGGAGCACAGATACGCAGTATTTT.

The chain links TRBV30 to TRBJ2-6; tentative D call: TRBD1 (6 bases). Germline CDR1 and CDR2: GTSNPN and SVGIG (reference sequence). V was trimmed by 2 bases and J by 2 bases, leaving 19 bases between them. The CDR3 covers 18 residues. The CDR3 DNA follows: TGTGCCTGGAGTACCCTTCGGGACACCCGCCCTGGGGCCAACGTCCTGACTTTC. Translating gives CAWSTLRDTRPGANVLTF.

In this sample, this clonotype turned up many times. The chain has TRBV28 and TRBJ2-1; TRBD1 aligns across 11 bases. The J segment lost 5 bases and the V segment lost 6 bases, leaving 3 bases of the junction unmatched. The CDR3 extends over 14 amino acids. Germline V gene lookup returns CDR1 MDHEN and CDR2 SYDVKM. The CDR3 nucleotides read TGTGCCAGCAGCCGGGACAGGGGGAACAATGAGCAGTTCTTC. Amino acids: CASSRDRGNNEQFF.

The gene calls are TRBV11-2 and TRBJ1-3; D is ambiguous. V lost 6 bases and J lost 0, with 12 bases in between. CDR3 length: 15 amino acids. Germline V gene lookup returns CDR1 SGHAT and CDR2 FQNNGV. This CDR3 is CASSSLTNSGNTIYF. For the CDR3, the DNA is TGTGCCAGCAGTTCACTTACGAACTCTGGAAACACCATATATTTT.

This clonotype was counted ten times or more. The chain is built from TRBV7-8 and TRBJ2-1; 9 bases fit TRBD2. V was clipped by 5 bases and J by 4 bases; unmatched bases: 6. The CDR3 totals 15 residues. Germline V gives CDR1 SGHVS, CDR2 FQNEAQ. The CDR3 sequence is CASSPSGGRYNEQFF. For the CDR3, the DNA is TGTGCCAGCAGCCCCAGCGGGGGGCGTTACAATGAGCAGTTCTTC.

This clonotype was detected ten times or more. The J gene is TRBJ2-5, the V gene TRBV5-1, with TRBD1 matching over 8 bases. V was clipped by 3 bases and J by 3 bases; unmatched bases: 4. The CDR3 contains 14 residues. Germline V gene data show CDR1 as SGHRS and CDR2 as YFSETQ. The CDR3 nucleotides read TGCGCCAGCAGCTCCGGGACAGGAGAAGAGACCCAGTACTTC. It is translated as CASSSGTGEETQYF.

The V gene is TRBV19, the J gene TRBJ2-3; 11 nucleotides match TRBD1. Looked up from germline, CDR1 is LNHDA and CDR2 is SQIVND (reference sequence). CDR3 length equals 14 residues. The J segment lost 7 bases and the V segment lost 9 bases, leaving 9 bases of the junction unmatched. DNA of the CDR3: TGTGCCAGCAAATCGGGACAGGGGGTTTATACGCAGTATTTT. This sequence encodes CASKSGQGVYTQYF.

This clonotype was counted ten times or more. The chain joins TRBV6-5 to TRBJ2-2, with D unclear. The CDR3 sequence is 13 residues long. Looked up from germline, CDR1 is MNHEY and CDR2 is SVGAGI. Trimming removed 4 bases from V and 5 bases from J, with 8 bases in between. CDR3 nucleotides: TGTGCCAGCAGTTTGGATCTTACCGGGGAGCTGTTTTTT. As protein: CASSLDLTGELFF.

The genes are TRBV20-1 and TRBJ2-1, with TRBD2 as a possible D gene (6 bases). CDR3 size: 14 residues. With 1 base removed from V and 6 bases from J, the gap between germline ends came to 13 bases. CDR1 is DFQATT, CDR2 SNEGSKA, per germline (reference sequence). The CDR3 here is CSARGPLAFNEQFF. The CDR3 nucleotides are TGCAGTGCTAGAGGACCCCTAGCGTTCAATGAGCAGTTCTTC.

This clonotype was detected ten times or more. This chain uses TRBV6-5 with TRBJ2-5, with 8 bases identical to TRBD2. Trimming at V came to 6 bases and at J to 5 bases, leaving 11 bases not matched to a gene. The CDR3 has 15 amino acids. Germline loops: CDR1 MNHEY, CDR2 SVGAGI. The CDR3 DNA reads TGTGCCAGCAGCCGACAACTAGCGGTCGGGGAGACCCAGTACTTC. It codes for CASSRQLAVGETQYF.

This clonotype was observed at least ten times. The CDR3 sequence is CASSPGVGREQYF. Written as DNA, the CDR3 is TGCGCCAGCAGCCCTGGGGTCGGGAGGGAGCAGTACTTC. This rearrangement joins TRBV4-3 to TRBJ2-7; 7 bases match TRBD2. The CDR3 is 13 residues long. The junction had 7 bases not matched to a gene; V was cut back by 4 bases and J by 7 bases. Germline V gene lookup returns CDR1 LGHNA and CDR2 YSLEER.

In its sample, this clonotype was seen a few times. The CDR3 nucleotides are TGTGCCAGCAGCTTAGCTGGGGGAGTGCCATATGTGCAGTACGTC. It translates to CASSLAGGVPYVQYV. The rearrangement links TRBV7-8 to TRBJ2-7; D possibly matches TRBD1 or TRBD2 (5 bases each). The CDR3 is 15 residues long. Germline-derived CDR1 and CDR2 are SGHVS and FQNEAQ. V was cut by 0 bases and J by 9 bases, with 18 bases left in between.

This clonotype came up many times. This chain uses TRBV30 with TRBJ2-1; no clear D gene. Per germline, CDR1 GTSNPN and CDR2 SVGIG (reference sequence). The CDR3 contains 11 residues. The V end lost 1 base, the J end lost 8 bases, and 6 bases lay between the germline ends. CDR3 protein: CAWSARDEQFF. The DNA for the CDR3 is TGTGCCTGGAGTGCTCGGGATGAGCAGTTCTTC.

There are many counts of this clonotype. This rearrangement joins TRBV12-3 or TRBV12-4 to TRBJ1-1; no clear D. The V end lost 6 bases, the J end lost 1 base, and 12 bases lay between the germline ends. CDR3 length: 14 residues. CDR3 region: CASRGFWENTEAFF. CDR3 coding DNA: TGTGCCAGCAGAGGGTTCTGGGAGAACACTGAAGCTTTCTTT.

This clonotype was seen ten or more times. The V and J genes are TRBV2 and TRBJ2-1; D might be TRBD1 or TRBD2, each matching 6 bases. CDR3 size: 15 residues. The V gene's germline CDR1 is SNHLY and CDR2 FYNNEI. V was clipped by 8 bases and J by 5 bases, with 19 bases between them. The CDR3 sequence is CASLDRRRGDNEQFF. The DNA of the CDR3 is TGTGCCAGCCTGGATAGACGGAGGGGGGACAATGAGCAGTTCTTC.

Relative to its sample, this clonotype is medium-sized (0.01 to 0.1%). The V gene is TRBV5-1, the J gene TRBJ1-1, with D maybe TRBD1 (6 bases). Trimming took 0 bases from V and 3 from J, leaving 15 bases between them. Germline CDR1 and CDR2: SGHRS and YFSETQ. This CDR3 has 16 amino acids. In DNA, the CDR3 is TGCGCCAGCAGCTTGGACCCAGGGGTCCCCTACACTGAAGCTTTCTTT. Amino acid sequence: CASSLDPGVPYTEAFF. The whole variable domain, filled in from reference TRBV5-1 and TRBJ1-1, reads KAGVTQTPRYLIKTRGQQVTLSCSPISGHRSVSWYQQTPGQGLQFLFEYFSETQRNKGNFPGRFSGRQFSNSRSEMNVSTLELGDSALYLCASSLDPGVPYTEAFFGQGTRLTVV.

This clonotype was counted many times. V and J are TRBV16 and TRBJ2-1, with 7 bases fitting TRBD1. The germline CDR1 and CDR2 sequences are KGHSY and FQNENV. The CDR3 loop spans 16 amino acids. V shed 1 base, J shed 8 bases, and the junction held 11 bases outside the gene matches. In DNA, the CDR3 is TGTGCCAGCAGCCAATTGCAGGGGGTCGGTTGGGATGAGCAGTTCTTC. This encodes CASSQLQGVGWDEQFF.

This clonotype was counted between two and nine times. The chain combines TRBV12-3 or TRBV12-4 with TRBJ2-1; D ambiguous. The V end was cut by 6 bases, the J end by 10 bases, with 13 bases between. This CDR3 has 12 residues. The CDR3 region is CASSSTLLEQFF. DNA of the CDR3: TGTGCCAGCAGCTCGACCTTGCTGGAGCAGTTCTTC.

The chain carries TRBV20-1 and TRBJ1-3; D gene ambiguous. This CDR3 is built from 15 residues. V gave up 2 bases and J gave up 6 bases, with 17 bases separating them. In germline, CDR1 is DFQATT, CDR2 SNEGSKA (reference sequence). CDR3 region: CSARREGIFENTIYF. In DNA form, the CDR3 reads TGCAGTGCTAGACGCGAAGGGATTTTCGAAAACACCATATATTTT.

This clonotype was seen more than once but under ten times. The chain has TRBV12-3 or TRBV12-4 and TRBJ1-2, with TRBD1 as a possible D gene (6 bases). This CDR3 is built from 11 residues. V was pared by 5 bases and J by 12 bases, with 13 bases between. This chain's CDR3 is CASSKGGSHTF. CDR3 nucleotides: TGTGCCAGCAGTAAGGGGGGGTCACACACCTTC.

This clonotype was counted many times. The chain joins TRBV5-1 to TRBJ1-1; D not certain. The CDR3 contains 13 residues. Germline V gene lookup returns CDR1 SGHRS and CDR2 YFSETQ. Trimming removed 3 bases at V and 3 bases at J, with 9 bases between. The CDR3 DNA sequence: TGCGCCAGCAGCTCTGACCCCGACACTGAAGCTTTCTTT. Translation: CASSSDPDTEAFF.

This clonotype was observed a few times. This rearrangement joins TRBV13 to TRBJ2-1; D is tentatively TRBD1 or TRBD2 (5 bases each). This CDR3 spans 13 amino acids. Germline V gene data show CDR1 as PRHDT and CDR2 as FYEKMQ (reference sequence). V lost 3 bases to trimming and J lost 7 bases, with 10 bases between them. The CDR3 coding sequence is TGTGCCAGCAGCTTCGCAGGGAGTAATGAGCAGTTCTTC. Translated, it gives CASSFAGSNEQFF.

In DNA form, the CDR3 reads TGTGCCAGCAGCTTGTCAGGAGCCCCAGATACGCAGTATTTT. It translates to CASSLSGAPDTQYF. The genes are TRBV5-6 and TRBJ2-3; D is unclear. V was clipped by 1 base and J by 4 bases, with 10 bases between them. The germline CDR1 and CDR2 sequences are SGHDT and YYEEEE. The CDR3 contains 14 residues.

The sample holds a few counts of this clonotype. This sequence joins TRBV7-6 and TRBJ2-2; TRBD1 might be the D (7 bases). V lost 2 bases, J lost 6 bases, and 10 bases lay in between. The V gene's germline CDR1 is SGHVS and CDR2 FNYEAQ. This CDR3 spans 14 amino acids. DNA of the CDR3: TGTGCCAGCAGCTTAACAGGGGAGGCCGGGGAGCTGTTTTTT. Its protein is CASSLTGEAGELFF.

The chain recombines TRBV27 with TRBJ2-2, with 9 bases fitting TRBD1. Per the germline V gene, CDR1 is MNHEY and CDR2 is SMNVEV (reference sequence). There are 16 residues in the CDR3. V lost 5 bases and J lost 2; bases outside the gene matches: 6. The CDR3 nucleotides read TGTGCCAGCAGTCCACAGGGGGCGCTTAACACCGGGGAGCTGTTTTTT. As protein: CASSPQGALNTGELFF.